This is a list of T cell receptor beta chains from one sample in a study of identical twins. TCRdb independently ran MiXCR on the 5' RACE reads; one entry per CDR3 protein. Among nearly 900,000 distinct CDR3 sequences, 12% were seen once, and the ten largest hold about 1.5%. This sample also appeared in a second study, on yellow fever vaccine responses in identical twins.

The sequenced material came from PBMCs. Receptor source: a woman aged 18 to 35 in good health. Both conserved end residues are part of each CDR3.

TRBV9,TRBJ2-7,CASSVGQGAAYEQYF
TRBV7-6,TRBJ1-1,CASSSFDSTEAFF
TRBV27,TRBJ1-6,CASSIRHTSSYNSPLHF
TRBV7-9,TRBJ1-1,CASSFSGEAFF
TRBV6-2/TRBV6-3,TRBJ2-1,CASSPGFSYNEQFF
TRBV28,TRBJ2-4,CASSRDTFNIQYF
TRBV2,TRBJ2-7,CASKIAGSGEQYF
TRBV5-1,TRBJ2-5,CASSSGVGTQYF
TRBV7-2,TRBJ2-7,CASSFSGTLTIPYEQYF
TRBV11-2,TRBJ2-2,CASSPVRTGTRVGTGELFF
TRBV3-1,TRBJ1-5,CASSQDYRHNQPQHF
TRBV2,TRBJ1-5,CASSADRAVNQPQHF
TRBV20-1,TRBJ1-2,CSAISLRSVNGYTF
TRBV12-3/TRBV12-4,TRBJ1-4,CASSPQGGEEKLFF
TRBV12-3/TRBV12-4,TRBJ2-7,CASSLLGTSGSHEQYF
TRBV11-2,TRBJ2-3,CASSLGQEFYPVSDTQYF
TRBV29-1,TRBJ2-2,CSVPTSRFYLSGELFF
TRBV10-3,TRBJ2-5,CATALRGPNQETQYF
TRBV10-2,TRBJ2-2,CASSENYGSGELFF
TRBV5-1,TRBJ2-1,CASSKGGLAGVQFF
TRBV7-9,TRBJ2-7,CASSLVQTYEQYF
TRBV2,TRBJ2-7,CASTGPVGEVIYEQYF
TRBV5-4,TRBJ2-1,CASSLVGTRIQEQFF